This is a list of T cell receptor beta chains from one sample in a study of blood T cell repertoires in COVID-19. The repertoire was sequenced with immunoSEQ multiplex PCR; TCRdb's copy has only in-frame clones and lacks some. There are under 450,000 clones in the sample; more than 85% occur only once, and roughly 0.9% lies in the top ten. The sequencing sample was made of PBMCs or T cells enriched from blood (not recorded which). These receptors all come from a woman aged 35 to 49 who had been exposed to COVID-19. The CDR3 runs from the conserved cysteine through the conserved F or W. D genes are given only for firm matches. Rows may omit the clone size; those that give it use once, few, many or a size class.

d_gene,abundance,j_gene,v_gene,CDR3nt,CDR3aa
TRBD1,NA,TRBJ1-2,TRBV19,TGTGCCAGTAGGCGGACAGGGGACGGCTACACCTTC,CASRRTGDGYTF
TRBD1,NA,TRBJ2-2,TRBV18,TGTGCCAGCTCACCACCGGGACAGCCGAACACCGGGGAGCTGTTTTTT,CASSPPGQPNTGELFF
TRBD2,NA,TRBJ2-2,TRBV3-1/TRBV3-2,TGTGCCAGCAGCCACGGGACTAGAGGAACCGGGGAGCTGTTTTTT,CASSHGTRGTGELFF
TRBD2,NA,TRBJ2-7,TRBV30,TGTGCCTGGAGTTGGTCTAGCGGGAAGGGCGAGCAGTACTTC,CAWSWSSGKGEQYF
NA,NA,TRBJ1-6,TRBV11-1,TGTGCCAGCAGTCCTAGGAGCAATTCACCCCTCCACTTT,CASSPRSNSPLHF
NA,NA,TRBJ2-2,TRBV14,TGTGCCAGCAGCCAAGTCCAGGGTTCCGGGGAGCTGTTTTTT,CASSQVQGSGELFF
NA,NA,TRBJ1-3,TRBV3-1/TRBV3-2,TGTGCCAGCAGCCAAACAGGGACCCCTGGAAACACCATATATTTT,CASSQTGTPGNTIYF
TRBD1,NA,TRBJ1-4,TRBV19,TGTGCCAGTAGTTCCCCATCGGGACAGGGCAGGAATAATGAAAAACTGTTTTTT,CASSSPSGQGRNNEKLFF
NA,NA,TRBJ1-2,TRBV5-1,TGCGCCAGCAGCTTGGGGACTGGCTATGGCTACACCTTC,CASSLGTGYGYTF
NA,NA,TRBJ2-1,TRBV9,TGTGCCAGCAGCGTAGTCTCCAATGAGCAGTTCTTC,CASSVVSNEQFF
NA,NA,TRBJ2-7,TRBV19,TGTGCCAGTAGTATAGAGACAGCGAGCTCCTACGAGCAGTACTTC,CASSIETASSYEQYF
NA,NA,TRBJ1-2,TRBV7-2,TGTGCCAGCAGCTTAAGTAGAGCTTCGGGTGGCTACACCTTC,CASSLSRASGGYTF
TRBD1,NA,TRBJ2-5,TRBV7-6,TGTGCCAGCAGCTTAGGTTCAGGGGCAGGGGGAGAGACCCAGTACTTC,CASSLGSGAGGETQYF
TRBD1,NA,TRBJ2-2,TRBV18,TGTGCCAGTTACAGGGACAGAAACACCGGGGAGCTGTTTTTT,CASYRDRNTGELFF
NA,NA,TRBJ2-5,TRBV11-2,TGTGCCAGCAGCTTATATGCAGGGGAGGGTGAGACCCAGTACTTC,CASSLYAGEGETQYF
TRBD1,NA,TRBJ2-1,TRBV2,TGTGCCAGCACCAGGGACAGCAATGAGCAGTTCTTC,CASTRDSNEQFF
NA,NA,TRBJ1-2,TRBV19,TGTGCCAGTAGGGTCATCCCCTCTACCGGGACAAGAGCCGTCGGCTACACCTTC,CASRVIPSTGTRAVGYTF
TRBD1,few,TRBJ2-7,TRBV7-2,TGTGCCAGCAGCTTAGTCCCAGGGGGCTCCTACGAGCAGTACTTC,CASSLVPGGSYEQYF
NA,once,TRBJ1-2,TRBV5-6,TGTGCCAGCAGCTTGAGGGCCGGGAGCCGATTTAACTATGGCTACACCTTC,CASSLRAGSRFNYGYTF
NA,NA,TRBJ2-2,TRBV24-1,TGTGCCACCAGTGATCCGAGCAGGCAAGGGGCCGGGGAGCTGTTTTTT,CATSDPSRQGAGELFF
NA,NA,TRBJ1-1,TRBV5-1,TGCGCCAGCAGCTCAGGGGTGAACACTGAAGCTTTCTTT,CASSSGVNTEAFF
NA,NA,TRBJ2-7,TRBV29-1,TGCAGCGTCGCCGACTTCTACGAGCAGTACTTC,CSVADFYEQYF
TRBD1,once,TRBJ2-4,TRBV13,TGTGCCAGCAGCATCCGGCCGAAACAGGGGGCGGGGAAAAACATTCAGTACTTC,CASSIRPKQGAGKNIQYF
NA,NA,TRBJ1-5,TRBV19,TGTGCCAGTAGTATCGGGTCGGGGGGCAGGAGTCAACCCCAGCATTTT,CASSIGSGGRSQPQHF
NA,NA,TRBJ2-2,TRBV5-1,TGCGCCAGCAGTCAGGGACACCCGGGAACCGGGGAGCTGTTTTTT,CASSQGHPGTGELFF
NA,NA,TRBJ1-5,TRBV7-2,TGTGCCAGCAGTAAACGGGCAGGGCGAAGACAGCCCCAGCATTTT,CASSKRAGRRQPQHF
TRBD1,NA,TRBJ2-7,TRBV7-9,TGTGCCAGCGGTTCCCAGGGACAGTTCTCTACTTACGAGCAGTACTTC,CASGSQGQFSTYEQYF
TRBD1,NA,TRBJ2-7,TRBV3-1/TRBV3-2,TGTGCCAGCAGCCAAGCAGGGGGCAACGAGCAGTACTTC,CASSQAGGNEQYF
NA,few,TRBJ1-1,TRBV5-1,TGCGCCAGCAGCTTGGAACAGACGAGCACTGAAGCTTTCTTT,CASSLEQTSTEAFF
NA,once,TRBJ2-5,TRBV7-8,TGTGCCAGCAGCTTAGATATGAATCGACCCATAGCTGTAGAGACCCAGTACTTC,CASSLDMNRPIAVETQYF
NA,NA,TRBJ2-7,TRBV5-4,TGTGCCACCTCACGGTGGGCAACCTACGAGCAGTACTTC,CATSRWATYEQYF
NA,NA,TRBJ1-3,TRBV2,TGTGCCAGCAGTCCCCAGGGATCTGGAAACACCATATATTTT,CASSPQGSGNTIYF
NA,NA,TRBJ1-1,TRBV3-1/TRBV3-2,TGTGCCAGCAGAGGCCCGGGCACGGGGGCTTTCTTT,CASRGPGTGAFF
NA,few,TRBJ1-2,TRBV15,TGTGCCACCAGCAGAGATTTTGACAGATATGGCTACACCTTC,CATSRDFDRYGYTF
TRBD2,few,TRBJ2-5,TRBV27,TGTGCCAGCAGCCAACTAGCGGCCCTCCAAGAGACCCAGTACTTC,CASSQLAALQETQYF
NA,NA,TRBJ1-5,TRBV24-1,TGTGCCACCAGTGGGGGAGGCGGGGTTTATAGCAATCAGCCCCAGCATTTT,CATSGGGGVYSNQPQHF
NA,few,TRBJ2-1,TRBV5-1,TGCGCCAGCAGCTCCCAGGGGAGGGCCCACAATGAGCAGTTCTTC,CASSSQGRAHNEQFF
NA,NA,TRBJ1-1,TRBV19,TGTGCCAGTAGTATAGTCCGGACGGGGGCTGAAGCTTTCTTT,CASSIVRTGAEAFF
NA,NA,TRBJ2-7,TRBV6-2/TRBV6-3,TGTGCCAGCAGTAGCCTCGCCAGGGGCCCGAGCTCCTACGAGCAGTACTTC,CASSSLARGPSSYEQYF
NA,NA,TRBJ1-4,TRBV7-9,TGTGCCAGCAGCCGGGAAGGGCACCTTATGTTTTTT,CASSREGHLMFF
TRBD1,NA,TRBJ1-3,TRBV24-1,TGTGCCACCAGCTTCGTTTGGGACAGCAGAAACACCATATATTTT,CATSFVWDSRNTIYF